Listed below are T cell receptor beta chains from one sample, sequenced in a study of T cells in localized non-small cell lung cancer. Only in-frame clones appear in the TCRdb table, and some are missing; sequencing was by immunoSEQ multiplex PCR. The table lists tens of thousands of clones, roughly four fifths of them singletons. Sequenced here: PBMCs, sampled before any cancer treatment. The source of these receptors is a man between 40 and 70 years old with stage II lung adenocarcinoma. Each CDR3 is given with its conserved first and last residue. D genes are given only for firm matches. Clone size appears in some rows only: once, few, many, or a class for an expanded clone.

V gene	J gene	D gene	clone size	CDR3 protein	CDR3 DNA
TRBV15	TRBJ2-3	TRBD2	NA	CATSRGLAGTSTDTQYF	TGTGCCACCAGCAGGGGACTAGCGGGGACTAGCACAGATACGCAGTATTTT
TRBV30	TRBJ1-2	NA	NA	CAWSDGGINYGYTF	TGTGCCTGGAGTGACGGGGGCATTAACTATGGCTACACCTTC
TRBV7-6	TRBJ1-2	TRBD1	NA	CASSPTGNYGYTF	TGTGCCAGCAGTCCGACAGGGAACTATGGCTACACCTTC
TRBV30	TRBJ1-1	NA	few	CAWSHLFTEAFF	TGTGCCTGGAGTCACCTCTTCACTGAAGCTTTCTTT
TRBV11-3	TRBJ2-3	TRBD2	NA	CASSLGAGGVDTQYF	TGTGCCAGCAGCTTAGGGGCGGGAGGGGTAGATACGCAGTATTTT
TRBV5-4	TRBJ2-2	TRBD1	NA	CASSPGQSRTGELFF	TGTGCCAGCAGCCCGGGACAGTCTCGGACCGGGGAGCTGTTTTTT
TRBV7-2	TRBJ2-1	TRBD2	NA	CASSSGTSGSRQFF	TGTGCCAGCAGTTCCGGGACTAGCGGGAGTCGGCAGTTCTTC
TRBV7-3	TRBJ2-7	TRBD1	NA	CASSLTGQDEQYF	TGTGCCAGCAGCTTAACTGGACAGGACGAGCAGTACTTC
TRBV10-2	TRBJ1-2	NA	NA	CASSGSQDGYTF	TGCGCCAGCAGTGGGAGTCAGGATGGCTACACCTTC
TRBV5-3	TRBJ1-5	TRBD1	few	CARSLRGHQPQHF	TGTGCCAGAAGCTTGAGGGGGCATCAGCCCCAGCATTTT
TRBV7-2	TRBJ2-1	NA	NA	CASSLAGRGAYNEQFF	TGTGCCAGCAGCTTAGCGGGGCGGGGAGCCTACAATGAGCAGTTCTTC
TRBV6-5	TRBJ2-5	NA	NA	CASSEIKETQHF	TGTGCCAGCAGTGAAATTAAAGAGACCCAGCACTTC
TRBV9	TRBJ2-3	NA	NA	CASSVQVSTTDTQYF	TGTGCCAGCAGCGTACAAGTCAGCACCACAGATACGCAGTATTTT
TRBV4-2	TRBJ2-7	NA	once	CASSLSHRDEQYF	TGTGCCAGCAGCCTATCCCACAGAGACGAGCAGTACTTC
TRBV27	TRBJ2-3	NA	NA	CASSSRVSTDTQYF	TGTGCCAGCAGTTCGCGGGTGAGCACAGATACGCAGTATTTT
TRBV9	TRBJ2-3	TRBD2	NA	CASSVDPSGGTQYF	TGTGCCAGCAGCGTAGACCCCTCGGGGGGTACGCAGTATTTT
TRBV19	TRBJ1-1	NA	NA	CASSIGAGVTEAFF	TGTGCCAGTAGTATAGGGGCAGGGGTTACTGAAGCTTTCTTT
TRBV30	TRBJ2-4	NA	NA	CAWSRVELAKNIQYF	TGTGCCTGGAGTAGAGTGGAACTAGCCAAAAACATTCAGTACTTC
TRBV5-1	TRBJ1-1	NA	NA	CASSLAVGRETEAFF	TGCGCCAGCAGCTTGGCCGTAGGGAGGGAGACTGAAGCTTTCTTT
TRBV2	TRBJ1-1	NA	NA	CASSDPGAGSGQYTEAFF	TGTGCCAGCAGTGACCCTGGAGCAGGTTCAGGCCAATACACTGAAGCTTTCTTT
TRBV9	TRBJ1-3	TRBD1	NA	CASSATFPGGPSGNTIYF	TGTGCCAGCAGCGCCACGTTCCCAGGGGGACCCTCTGGAAACACCATATATTTT
TRBV5-1	TRBJ1-1	TRBD1	few	CASSPQGRTEAFF	TGCGCCAGCAGCCCACAGGGGAGGACTGAAGCTTTCTTT
TRBV6-4	TRBJ2-2	TRBD2	NA	CASSALSGRNSGELFF	TGTGCCAGCAGCGCTCTAAGCGGGAGGAACTCCGGGGAGCTGTTTTTT
TRBV5-1	TRBJ2-7	TRBD2	NA	CASSPQGLAGANEQYF	TGCGCCAGCAGCCCTCAGGGACTAGCGGGAGCGAACGAGCAGTACTTC
TRBV6-1	TRBJ1-4	NA	few	CASSLRGSTNEKLFF	TGTGCCAGCAGCTTAAGAGGATCAACTAATGAAAAACTGTTTTTT
TRBV9	TRBJ1-2	TRBD1	NA	CASSVTDRGYGYTF	TGTGCCAGCAGCGTCACGGACAGGGGCTATGGCTACACCTTC
TRBV18	TRBJ2-7	NA	NA	CASSPYESYEQYF	TGTGCCAGCTCCCCCTATGAGTCCTACGAGCAGTACTTC
TRBV5-5	TRBJ2-7	TRBD1	NA	CASSLSWGQVYEQYF	TGTGCCAGCAGCTTGTCTTGGGGACAGGTCTACGAGCAGTACTTC
TRBV6-6	TRBJ2-5	NA	NA	CASSYHDKETQYF	TGTGCCAGCAGTTACCACGATAAAGAGACCCAGTACTTC
TRBV6-5	TRBJ1-1	NA	NA	CASSYGTGREAFF	TGTGCCAGCAGTTACGGTACGGGCCGGGAAGCTTTCTTT
TRBV30	TRBJ1-5	TRBD1	NA	CAWNKKQGSMGNQPQHF	TGTGCCTGGAATAAGAAACAGGGGTCTATGGGCAATCAGCCCCAGCATTTT
TRBV5-4	TRBJ1-1	TRBD1	NA	CASSLGLQGARTEAFF	TGTGCCAGCAGCTTGGGGCTACAGGGGGCAAGGACTGAAGCTTTCTTT
TRBV6-5	TRBJ2-3	TRBD2	NA	CASSYSSGSGHTQYF	TGTGCCAGCAGTTACAGTAGCGGGAGTGGACATACGCAGTATTTT
TRBV13	TRBJ1-2	TRBD1	NA	CASSRTGGWDGYTF	TGTGCCAGCAGCCGGACAGGGGGTTGGGATGGCTACACCTTC
TRBV9	TRBJ2-2	NA	NA	CASSVDRNTGELFF	TGTGCCAGCAGCGTGGACAGGAACACCGGGGAGCTGTTTTTT
TRBV7-8	TRBJ1-1	NA	NA	CASSLSLQGNTEAFF	TGTGCCAGCAGCTTATCCTTGCAGGGCAACACTGAAGCTTTCTTT
TRBV6-6	TRBJ2-7	NA	NA	CASSPSAEQYF	TGTGCCAGCAGTCCGTCGGCGGAGCAGTACTTC
TRBV18	TRBJ2-5	NA	NA	CASSQTLAFQETQYF	TGTGCCAGCTCGCAAACTCTAGCTTTCCAAGAGACCCAGTACTTC
TRBV6-5	TRBJ1-1	TRBD1	NA	CASSPGTANTEAFF	TGTGCCAGCAGCCCCGGGACAGCAAACACTGAAGCTTTCTTT
TRBV9	TRBJ2-3	NA	NA	CASSVGDTQYF	TGTGCCAGCAGCGTAGGAGATACGCAGTATTTT
TRBV6-4	TRBJ1-2	NA	few	CASSDSGGSYGYTF	TGTGCCAGCAGTGACTCGGGAGGGTCCTATGGCTACACCTTC
TRBV9	TRBJ1-1	NA	NA	CASSVGATFKNTEAFF	TGTGCCAGCAGCGTCGGGGCGACATTTAAGAACACTGAAGCTTTCTTT
TRBV7-9	TRBJ1-1	TRBD1	NA	CASSSFRGPGTEAFF	TGTGCCAGCAGCTCATTCAGGGGGCCCGGCACTGAAGCTTTCTTT
TRBV21-1	TRBJ2-5	NA	NA	CASSKVLGGLAGGETQYF	TGTGCCAGCAGCAAAGTCCTAGGGGGACTAGCGGGAGGCGAGACCCAGTACTTC
TRBV30	TRBJ1-6	NA	NA	CAWSGVDSPLHF	TGTGCCTGGAGTGGCGTCGATTCACCCCTCCACTTT
TRBV7-2	TRBJ2-6	NA	NA	CASSFRGGANVLTF	TGTGCCAGCAGCTTCAGGGGTGGGGCCAACGTCCTGACTTTC
TRBV25-1	TRBJ2-2	NA	NA	CASSESGSLTGELFF	TGTGCCAGCAGTGAATCGGGCTCGCTCACCGGGGAGCTGTTTTTT
TRBV30	TRBJ2-3	TRBD2	NA	CAWSVWLAGGDTQYF	TGTGCCTGGAGTGTGTGGCTAGCGGGGGGAGATACGCAGTATTTT
TRBV6-5	TRBJ2-1	NA	NA	CASRRRGNSYNEQFF	TGTGCCAGCAGGCGGCGAGGAAACTCCTACAATGAGCAGTTCTTC
TRBV18	TRBJ1-1	TRBD1	NA	CASSPDRARNTEAFF	TGTGCCAGCTCCCCCGACAGGGCCCGGAACACTGAAGCTTTCTTT
TRBV28	TRBJ1-2	NA	NA	CASSSPRAAVPYGYTF	TGTGCCAGCAGTTCTCCCCGGGCGGCCGTACCCTATGGCTACACCTTC